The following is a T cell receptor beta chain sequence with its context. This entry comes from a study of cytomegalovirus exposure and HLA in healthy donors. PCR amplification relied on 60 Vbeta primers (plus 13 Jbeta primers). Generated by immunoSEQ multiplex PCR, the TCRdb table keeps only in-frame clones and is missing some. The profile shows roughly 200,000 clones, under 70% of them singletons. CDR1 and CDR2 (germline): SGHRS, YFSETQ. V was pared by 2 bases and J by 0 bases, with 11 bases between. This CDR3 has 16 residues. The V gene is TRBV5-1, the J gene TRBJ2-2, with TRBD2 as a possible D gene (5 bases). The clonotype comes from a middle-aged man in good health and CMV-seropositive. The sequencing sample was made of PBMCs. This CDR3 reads CASSFSNGANTGELFF. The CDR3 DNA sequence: TGCGCCAGCAGCTTTTCGAACGGGGCGAACACCGGGGAGCTGTTTTTT.